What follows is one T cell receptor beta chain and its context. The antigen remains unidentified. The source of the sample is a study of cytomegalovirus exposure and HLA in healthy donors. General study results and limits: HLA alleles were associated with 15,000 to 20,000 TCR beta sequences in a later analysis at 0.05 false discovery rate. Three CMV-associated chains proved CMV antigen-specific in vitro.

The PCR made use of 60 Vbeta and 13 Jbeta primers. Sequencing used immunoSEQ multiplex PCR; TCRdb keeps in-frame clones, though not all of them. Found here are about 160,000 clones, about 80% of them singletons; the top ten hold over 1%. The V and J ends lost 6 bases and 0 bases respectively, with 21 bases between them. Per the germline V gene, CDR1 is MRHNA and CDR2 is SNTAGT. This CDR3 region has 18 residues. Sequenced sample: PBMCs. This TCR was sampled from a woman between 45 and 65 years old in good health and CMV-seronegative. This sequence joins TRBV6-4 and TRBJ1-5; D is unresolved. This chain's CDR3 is CASSAFFDGAVSNQPQHF. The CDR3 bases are TGTGCCAGCAGCGCTTTTTTTGACGGAGCGGTTAGCAATCAGCCCCAGCATTTT.